This T cell receptor (beta chain) was obtained from a study of blood T cell repertoires in COVID-19. The wider study: The analysed material was cDNA or gDNA that came from T cells, B-cell-depleted T cells, or PBMCs.

Cohort assignment relied on participant-reported clinical history. A COVID-19 case had been met by exposed participants during the 2 weeks before study entry. The V gene's germline CDR1 is SGDLS and CDR2 YYNGEE. The CDR3 loop spans 18 amino acids. Trimming pared 3 bases from V and 0 bases from J, leaving 21 bases between. In the original workflow: Amplified reference gene primers provided the basis for estimating nucleated cell counts. Sequencing used immunoSEQ multiplex PCR; TCRdb keeps in-frame clones, though not all of them. That table is the source of V, J and clone size, and D and trimming were worked out from the DNA. The repertoire has 50,000 to 65,000 clones, roughly two thirds of them found once; the top ten carry 51%.

The receptor was derived from a woman in her sixties who had been exposed to COVID-19. The genes are TRBV9 and TRBJ1-1; D may be TRBD1 (5 bases). Sequencing was performed on PBMCs or T cells enriched from blood (not recorded which). The CDR3 DNA reads TGTGCCAGCAGCGAAAACCCAACCAGACAGAGAATGAACACTGAAGCTTTCTTT. This sequence encodes CASSENPTRQRMNTEAFF.